The text below deals with one T cell receptor (beta chain). The CDR3 is 15 amino acids. Germline CDR1 reads SGHRS; CDR2 reads YFSETQ. V was trimmed by 0 bases and J by 0 bases, leaving 7 bases between them. These data originate in a study of blood T cell repertoires in COVID-19. Study in general: Sites in the United States, Italy and Spain provided acute and convalescent COVID-19 samples. PBMCs, B-cell-depleted T cells, or T cells provided the cDNA or gDNA that made up the material.

Per the original data handling: Reference gene primer amplification in the assay estimated nucleated cell counts. The repertoire was sequenced with immunoSEQ multiplex PCR; TCRdb's copy has only in-frame clones and lacks some. V and J calls and clone size are as listed in that table; D and trimming were resolved from the DNA. The sample carries under 200,000 clones, 85% to 95% recorded once. This receptor was obtained from a man between 45 and 60 years old with acute or convalescent COVID-19. The specimen sequenced was peripheral blood. The chain joins TRBV5-1 to TRBJ1-5, with TRBD1 as a possible D gene (5 bases). The CDR3 reads CASSLGGSSNQPQHF. In DNA, the CDR3 is TGCGCCAGCAGCTTGGGGGGCTCTAGCAATCAGCCCCAGCATTTT.